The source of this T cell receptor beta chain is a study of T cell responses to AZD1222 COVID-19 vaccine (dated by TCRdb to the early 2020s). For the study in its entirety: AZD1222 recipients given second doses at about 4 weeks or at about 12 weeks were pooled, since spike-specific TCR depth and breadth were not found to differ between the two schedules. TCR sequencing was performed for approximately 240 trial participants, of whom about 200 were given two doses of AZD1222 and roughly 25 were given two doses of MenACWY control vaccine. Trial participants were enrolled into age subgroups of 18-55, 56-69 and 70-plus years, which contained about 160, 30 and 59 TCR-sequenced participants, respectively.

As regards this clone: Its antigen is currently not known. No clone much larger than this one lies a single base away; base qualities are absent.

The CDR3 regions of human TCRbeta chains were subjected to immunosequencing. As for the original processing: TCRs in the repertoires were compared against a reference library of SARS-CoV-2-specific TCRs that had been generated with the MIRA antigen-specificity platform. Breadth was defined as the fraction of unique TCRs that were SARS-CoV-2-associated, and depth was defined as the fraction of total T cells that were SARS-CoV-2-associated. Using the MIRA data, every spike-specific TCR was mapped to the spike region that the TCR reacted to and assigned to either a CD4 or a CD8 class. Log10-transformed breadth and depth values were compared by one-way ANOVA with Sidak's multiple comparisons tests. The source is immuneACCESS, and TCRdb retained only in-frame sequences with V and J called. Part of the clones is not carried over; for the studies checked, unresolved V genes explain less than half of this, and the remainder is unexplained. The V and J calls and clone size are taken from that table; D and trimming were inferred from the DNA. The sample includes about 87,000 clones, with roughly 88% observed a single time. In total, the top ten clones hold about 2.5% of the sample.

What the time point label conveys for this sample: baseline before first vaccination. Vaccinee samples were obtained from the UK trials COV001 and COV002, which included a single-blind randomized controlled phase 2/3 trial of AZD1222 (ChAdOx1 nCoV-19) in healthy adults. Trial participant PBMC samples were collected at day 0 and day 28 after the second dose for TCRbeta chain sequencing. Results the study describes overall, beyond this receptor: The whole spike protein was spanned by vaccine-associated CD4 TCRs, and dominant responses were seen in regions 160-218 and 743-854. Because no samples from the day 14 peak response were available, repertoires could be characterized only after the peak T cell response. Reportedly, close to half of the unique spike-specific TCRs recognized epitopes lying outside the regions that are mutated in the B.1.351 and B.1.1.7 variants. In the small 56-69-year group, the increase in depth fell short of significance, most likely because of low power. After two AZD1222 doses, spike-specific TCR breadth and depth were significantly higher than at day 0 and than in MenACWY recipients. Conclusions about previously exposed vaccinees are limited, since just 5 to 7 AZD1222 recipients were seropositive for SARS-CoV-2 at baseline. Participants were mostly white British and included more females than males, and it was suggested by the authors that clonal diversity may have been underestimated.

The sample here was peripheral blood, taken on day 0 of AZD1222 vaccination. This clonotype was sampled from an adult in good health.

This receptor has the CDR3 CASSRVPNGYTF. The sequenced DNA: TGTGCCAGCAGCCGGGTTCCAAATGGCTACACCTTC. Rearrangement joined TRBV4-2 to TRBJ1-2; the D gene assignment is ambiguous. For CDR1 and CDR2, the germline V gene lists LGHNA and YNFKEQ. From cysteine to phenylalanine, the CDR3 is 12 amino acids long. The read is trimmed to its CDR3 DNA, 36 bases read in frame from base 1. V loses 4 bases, J loses 6 bases, and the germline ends lie 9 bases apart.